This T cell receptor (beta chain) was captured in a study of cytomegalovirus exposure and HLA in healthy donors. Study observations and caveats: On later analysis, the bulk of CMV-associated TCR beta chains appeared to be HLA-restricted. A later analysis showed HLA-associated TCR beta chains outstripping equally common others in clonal expansion.

It was with 60 Vbeta and 13 Jbeta primers that the PCR ran. The repertoire was sequenced with immunoSEQ multiplex PCR; TCRdb's copy has only in-frame clones and lacks some. The table shows under 120,000 clones, with 65% to 75% occurring only once. This CDR3 region has 16 residues. Germline CDR1 MDHEN, CDR2 SYDVKM. V lost 8 bases and J 2 bases, leaving 22 bases between the germline ends. Note on this clone: The antigen remains undetermined.

Sequencing was performed on PBMCs. This sequence joins TRBV28 and TRBJ2-7; the D gene is possibly TRBD2 (7 bases). The clonotype comes from a man in his forties in good health and CMV-seropositive. CDR3 amino acids: CASSREGGRWPYEQYF. For the CDR3, the DNA is TGTGCCAGCTCCCGAGAGGGGGGGCGTTGGCCCTACGAGCAGTACTTC.